This TCR beta chain was documented in a study of technical replicates of blood from a handful of donors. The CDR3 loop spans 13 amino acids. CDR1 is GTSNPN and CDR2 is SVGIG in the germline V gene (reference sequence). Deletions cut 3 bases from V and 3 bases from J, with 12 bases between. Clones were sequenced by immunoSEQ multiplex PCR, and TCRdb holds only the in-frame ones, with some missing. The sample yields 59,000 or so clones, around 93% seen once. Sequenced: PBMCs. This sequence joins TRBV30 and TRBJ2-7, with a possible D match to TRBD1 (6 bases). The source of this sequence is a human donor in good health. Some clones in this sample may be carry-over from other donors' samples. The CDR3, as DNA: TGTGCCTGGAGCCCGGGACAAATCTACGAGCAGTACTTC. Protein product: CAWSPGQIYEQYF. Full variable domain (rest looked up from reference TRBV30 and TRBJ2-7): SQTIHQWPATLVQPVGSPLSLECTVEGTSNPNLYWYRQAAGRGLQLLFYSVGIGQISSEVPQNLSASRPQDRQFILSSKKLLLSDSGFYLCAWSPGQIYEQYFGPGTRLTVT.